This T cell receptor beta chain was observed in a study of early stage breast cancer tumors (dated by TCRdb to 2016 to 2017). For the study in its entirety: Of the roughly 15 invasive breast tumors, some twelve were found to be estrogen receptor-positive, progesterone receptor-positive and HER2-negative. Most of the 12 ER+/PR+/HER2- tumors were invasive ductal carcinomas, while the other four were invasive lobular carcinomas. On average, each sample had 9.5 to 10-fold read coverage. The samples as a whole yielded some 2,500,000 detected templates, corresponding to approximately 990,000 unique clonotypes.

Dicing about 20-50 mg of tumor tissue typically produced more than 2.5 ug of DNA. The study profiled bulk TCR beta-chain repertoires in matched peripheral blood, tumor and adjacent normal breast tissue taken from fewer than 20 patients with early-stage breast cancer. After resection, visually identified tumor tissue was excised and placed in prechilled RNAlater. Tumor tissue (roughly 20-50 mg) was diced and then homogenized with a TissueLyser II in RLTplus buffer containing beta-mercaptoethanol and antifoaming agent. The Qiagen AllPrep DNA/RNA Mini kit was used for genomic DNA extraction. Two independent genomic DNA replicates were amplified for each sample, with 0.5 ug used for blood and about 1.5 ug for tumor or normal breast. TCRB sequencing of genomic DNA was carried out with the ImmunoSeq Intro kit according to the manufacturer's instructions. For absolute quantification, the approximately 30-cycle multiplex PCR included proprietary primers along with spike-in control sequences. An 87-bp fragment spanning the CDR3 and flanking V and J genes was sequenced with single-end 150-bp reads. Seven samples, each with two replicates, were multiplexed per lane of an Illumina MiSeq using version 3.0 chemistry. From the authors' description of their analysis: The vendor's proprietary pipeline handled the raw data processing, merging both replicates into a single result for each sample. Productive rearrangements sharing the V-gene family, CDR3 amino acid sequence and J-gene segment were defined as clonotypes. To compute clonality, the normalized Shannon entropy (Pielou evenness) of TCRB abundances was subtracted from 1. T cell density was estimated as total templates divided by the number of input cells, with the number of input cells inferred from the DNA input amount. Recon was used with default parameters to estimate total repertoire diversity and clonality. Clonotypes with over 0.1% abundance in tumor and at least 32-fold higher abundance in tumor than in normal breast were defined as tumor-enriched. Drawn from immuneACCESS, this table holds only the in-frame rearrangements with V and J called that TCRdb kept. Clones are partly lost; checked studies trace under half to an unresolved V gene and leave the rest unexplained. V, J and clone size derive from that table, while D and trimming were established from the DNA sequence. Present in this sample are 25,000 to 35,000 clones, around three fifths of which were seen just once. The top ten hold around 9% of the sample.

A remark on this clone: Its antigen is not yet known. Within one base of it there is no much larger clone, and no base qualities were kept.

General conclusions and limits of the study: Enriched TCRB sequences shared across patients were found to be mostly commonly generated sequences that were unlikely to play an important role in the tumor microenvironment. Tumors showed roughly 2.7-fold higher T cell density and higher clonality than adjacent normal breast tissue. Repertoires from blood and normal breast were more alike than repertoires from blood and tumor, and in about 85% of the 16 patients, comparing each tissue with blood separated tumor from normal. Sequencing bulk genomic DNA from unsorted cells could not capture chain pairing or functional markers like CD4, CD8 and FOXP3. The small cohort size prevented analysis by tumor subtype.

Including the terminal cysteine and phenylalanine, the CDR3 comprises 14 residues. Of all the DNA, just the CDR3 is kept, 42 bases in frame from base 1. Ends trimmed: V by 4 bases, J by 3 bases; bases unmatched to a gene: 5. The CDR1 and CDR2 encoded by the germline V gene are SGHTA and FQGNSA. The sequenced sample was breast tumor tissue. The rearrangement joined TRBV7-2 to TRBJ2-7; the central 8 bases match TRBD2. This clonotype was obtained from a person aged 50-59 years with breast cancer. The bases read TGTGCCAGCAGCTCCTACGGGGGGGTCTACGAGCAGTACTTC. This gives the protein CASSSYGGVYEQYF.